This TCR beta chain derives from a study of early T cells in non-severe SARS-CoV-2 infection. Whole-study context: Sequenced material consisted of bulk RNA (from unsorted whole blood), and chains were unpaired.

This clonotype was seen a handful of times. Germline V CDR1 and CDR2: LGHDT, YNNKEL (reference sequence). Deletions cut 4 bases from V and 7 bases from J, with 13 bases between. The CDR3 has 14 amino acids. Each single cDNA molecule received a unique molecular identifier. In TCRdb, the 5' RACE reads were re-called with MiXCR into one record per CDR3 protein. The sample shows 55,000 to 70,000 distinct CDR3 sequences, 12% of them seen only once. The sequenced sample was whole blood. The chain carries TRBV3-1 and TRBJ1-4; TRBD1 is a possible D gene (5 bases). This receptor was taken from an adult who was a healthcare worker with PCR-confirmed SARS-CoV-2 infection or an uninfected control (not recorded which). The CDR3 coding sequence is TGTGCCAGCAGCCCCAGAGGGGTGGCTGAAAAACTGTTTTTT. Translation gives CASSPRGVAEKLFF.